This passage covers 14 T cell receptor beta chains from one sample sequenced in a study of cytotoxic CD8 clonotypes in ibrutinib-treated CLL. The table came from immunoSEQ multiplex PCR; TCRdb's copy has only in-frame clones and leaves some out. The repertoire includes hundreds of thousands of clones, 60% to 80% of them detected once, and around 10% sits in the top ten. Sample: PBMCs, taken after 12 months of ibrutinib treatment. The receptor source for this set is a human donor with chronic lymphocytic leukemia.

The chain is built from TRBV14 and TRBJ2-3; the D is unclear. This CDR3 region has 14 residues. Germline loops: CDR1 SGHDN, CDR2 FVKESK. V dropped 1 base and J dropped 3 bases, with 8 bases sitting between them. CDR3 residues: CASSQGMRTDTQYF. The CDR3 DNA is TGTGCCAGCAGCCAAGGGATGAGGACAGATACGCAGTATTTT.

The DNA for the CDR3 is TGTGCCAGTTCCCGGGACCCTCAGTACCAAGAGACCCAGTACTTC. It translates to CASSRDPQYQETQYF. The chain combines TRBV27 with TRBJ2-5; the D gene could be TRBD1 or TRBD2 (5 bases each). The CDR3 has 15 residues. Germline loops: CDR1 MNHEY, CDR2 SMNVEV (reference sequence). The ends were cut back, 9 bases at V and 0 bases at J, with 17 bases in the middle.

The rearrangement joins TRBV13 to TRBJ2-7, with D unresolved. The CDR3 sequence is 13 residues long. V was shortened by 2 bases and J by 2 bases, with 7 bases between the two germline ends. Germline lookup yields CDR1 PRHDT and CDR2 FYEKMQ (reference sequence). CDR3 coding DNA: TGTGCCAGCAGCTTAAGTAATACCTACGAGCAGTACTTC. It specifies CASSLSNTYEQYF.

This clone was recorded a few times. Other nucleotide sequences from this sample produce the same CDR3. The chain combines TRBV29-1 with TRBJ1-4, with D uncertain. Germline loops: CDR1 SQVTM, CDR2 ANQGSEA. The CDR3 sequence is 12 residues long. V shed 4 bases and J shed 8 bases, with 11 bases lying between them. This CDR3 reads CSVGKGGEKLFF. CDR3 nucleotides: TGCAGCGTTGGGAAGGGAGGCGAAAAACTGTTTTTT.

CDR3 coding DNA: TGTGCCAGCAGTTTTGAGGGCAATCAGCCCCAGCATTTT. It codes for CASSFEGNQPQHF. This chain joins TRBV2 and TRBJ1-5, with D hard to call. CDR1 is SNHLY, CDR2 FYNNEI, per germline. Trimming stripped 5 bases from V and 2 bases from J, with 7 bases between. The CDR3 extends over 13 amino acids. The full variable domain, completed using reference TRBV2 and TRBJ1-5, is EPEVTQTPSHQVTQMGQEVILRCVPISNHLYFYWYRQILGQKVEFLVSFYNNEISEKSEIFDDQFSVERPDGSNFTLKIRSTKLEDSAMYFCASSFEGNQPQHFGDGTRLSIL.

The CDR3 coding sequence is TGTGCCAGCAGCGTAGCTGCTAGCGGGGGATACAATGAGCAGTTCTTC. It codes for CASSVAASGGYNEQFF. V usage is TRBV9 and J usage is TRBJ2-1; TRBD2 matches 10 bases. Per the germline V gene, CDR1 is SGDLS and CDR2 is YYNGEE. With V trimmed by 0 bases and J by 4 bases, 4 bases remained unmatched. The CDR3 spans 16 residues.

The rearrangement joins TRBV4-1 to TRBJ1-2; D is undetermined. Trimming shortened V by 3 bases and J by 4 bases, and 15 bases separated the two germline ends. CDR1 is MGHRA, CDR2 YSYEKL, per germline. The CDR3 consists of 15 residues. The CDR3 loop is CASSQDFTERYGYTF. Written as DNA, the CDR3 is TGCGCCAGCAGCCAGGATTTTACCGAGCGCTATGGCTACACCTTC.

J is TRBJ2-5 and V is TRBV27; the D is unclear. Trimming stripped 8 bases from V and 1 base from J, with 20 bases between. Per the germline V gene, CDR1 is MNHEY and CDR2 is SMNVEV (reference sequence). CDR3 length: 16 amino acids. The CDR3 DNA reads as TGTGCCAGCTTCCCCTCCCCCGCAGTTTTCCAAGAGACCCAGTACTTC. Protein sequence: CASFPSPAVFQETQYF.

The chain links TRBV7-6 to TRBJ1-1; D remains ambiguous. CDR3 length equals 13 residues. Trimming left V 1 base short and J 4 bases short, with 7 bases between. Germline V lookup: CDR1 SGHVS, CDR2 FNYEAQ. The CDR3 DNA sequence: TGTGCCAGCAGCTTAGGATTGGGCACTGAAGCTTTCTTT. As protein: CASSLGLGTEAFF. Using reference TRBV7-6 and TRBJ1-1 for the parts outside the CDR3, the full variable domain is GAGVSQSPRYKVTKRGQDVALRCDPISGHVSLYWYRQALGQGPEFLTYFNYEAQQDKSGLPNDRFSAERPEGSISTLTIQRTEQRDSAMYRCASSLGLGTEAFFGQGTRLTVV.

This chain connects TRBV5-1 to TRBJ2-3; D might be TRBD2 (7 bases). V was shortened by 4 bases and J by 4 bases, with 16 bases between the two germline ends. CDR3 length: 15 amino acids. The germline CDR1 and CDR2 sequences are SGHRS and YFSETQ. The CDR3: CASSGGGSVPDTQYF. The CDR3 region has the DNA TGCGCCAGCAGCGGGGGCGGGAGTGTACCAGATACGCAGTATTTT.

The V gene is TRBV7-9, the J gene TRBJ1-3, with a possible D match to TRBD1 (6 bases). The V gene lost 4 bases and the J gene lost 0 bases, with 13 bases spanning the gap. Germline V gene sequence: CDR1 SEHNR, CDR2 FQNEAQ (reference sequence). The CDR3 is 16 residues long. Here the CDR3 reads CASSSTGGSSGNTIYF. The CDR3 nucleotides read TGTGCCAGCAGCTCGACCGGGGGCAGCTCTGGAAACACCATATATTTT. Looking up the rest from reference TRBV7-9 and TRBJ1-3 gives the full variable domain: DTGVSQNPRHKITKRGQNVTFRCDPISEHNRLYWYRQTLGQGPEFLTYFQNEAQLEKSRLLSDRFSAERPKGSFSTLEIQRTEQGDSAMYLCASSSTGGSSGNTIYFGEGSWLTVV.

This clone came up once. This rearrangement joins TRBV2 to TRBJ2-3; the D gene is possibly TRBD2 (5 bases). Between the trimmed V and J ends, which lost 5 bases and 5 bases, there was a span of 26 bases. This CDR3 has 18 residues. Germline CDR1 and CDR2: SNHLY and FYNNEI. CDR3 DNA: TGTGCCAGCAGTCACAGTAGCCCCCTATTCGGGGTCGGAGATACGCAGTATTTT. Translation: CASSHSSPLFGVGDTQYF.

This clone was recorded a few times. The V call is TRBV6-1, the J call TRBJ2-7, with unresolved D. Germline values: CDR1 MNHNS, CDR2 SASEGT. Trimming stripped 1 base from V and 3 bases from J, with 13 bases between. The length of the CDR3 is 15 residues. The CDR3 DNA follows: TGTGCCAGCAGTGAAGAGGCTGGGGATTACTACGAGCAGTACTTC. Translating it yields CASSEEAGDYYEQYF.

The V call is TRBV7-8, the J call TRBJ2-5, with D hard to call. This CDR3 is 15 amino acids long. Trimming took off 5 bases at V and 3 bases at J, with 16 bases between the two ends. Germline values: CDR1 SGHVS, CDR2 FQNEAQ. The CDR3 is CASSLRILVEETQYF. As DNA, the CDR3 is TGTGCCAGCAGCCTCCGGATCCTCGTCGAAGAGACCCAGTACTTC.